This T cell receptor (beta chain) stems from a study of siplizumab effects on memory and regulatory T cells. This clone appeared a single time. The length of the CDR3 is 15 residues. V was pared by 3 bases and J by 1 base, with 0 bases of the junction left unmatched. The germline gives CDR1 SGHAT, CDR2 FQNNGV. Assay: immunoSEQ multiplex PCR; the TCRdb copy retains only in-frame clones and omits some. The sample shows about 69,000 clones, over 70% of them seen only once. The receptor was isolated from a human donor in good health. Source material: Tregs sorted from blood. V is TRBV11-2 and J is TRBJ2-2, with 9 bases matching TRBD2. The chain's CDR3 is CASSFSGRNTGELFF. The CDR3 nucleotides are TGTGCCAGCAGCTTTAGCGGGAGGAACACCGGGGAGCTGTTTTTT.